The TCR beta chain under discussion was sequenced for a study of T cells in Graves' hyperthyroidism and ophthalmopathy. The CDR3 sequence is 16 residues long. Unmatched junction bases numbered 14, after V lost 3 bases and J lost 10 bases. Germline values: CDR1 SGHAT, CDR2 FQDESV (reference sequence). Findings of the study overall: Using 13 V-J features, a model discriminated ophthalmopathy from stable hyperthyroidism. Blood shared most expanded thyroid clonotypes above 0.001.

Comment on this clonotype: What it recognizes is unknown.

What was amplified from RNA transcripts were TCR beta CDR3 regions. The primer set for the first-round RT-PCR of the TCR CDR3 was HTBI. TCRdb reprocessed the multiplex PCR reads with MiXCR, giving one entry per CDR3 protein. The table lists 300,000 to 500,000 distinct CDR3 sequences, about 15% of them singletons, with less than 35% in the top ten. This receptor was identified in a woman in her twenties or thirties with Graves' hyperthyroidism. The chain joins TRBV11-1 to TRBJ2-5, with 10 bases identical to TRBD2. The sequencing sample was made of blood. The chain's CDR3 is CASSFGLAGVGQGQYF. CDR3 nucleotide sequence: TGTGCCAGCAGCTTCGGGCTAGCGGGAGTGGGTCAGGGCCAGTACTTC. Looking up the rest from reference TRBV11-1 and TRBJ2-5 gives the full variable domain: EAEVAQSPRYKITEKSQAVAFWCDPISGHATLYWYRQILGQGPELLVQFQDESVVDDSQLPKDRFSAERLKGVDSTLKIQPAELGDSAMYLCASSFGLAGVGQGQYFGPGTRLLVL.